These 5 T cell receptor beta chains were sequenced from one sample in a study of blood T cell repertoires in COVID-19. TCRdb's copy holds only in-frame clones and misses some; the assay was immunoSEQ multiplex PCR. The table records 170,000 or so clones, about 85% of them present only once. Sample: PBMCs or T cells enriched from blood (not recorded which). The source is a man aged 35 to 55 who had recovered from COVID-19.

The V gene is TRBV5-8, the J gene TRBJ1-2, with D tentatively TRBD1 (6 bases). The CDR3 has 14 residues. Per germline, CDR1 SGHTS and CDR2 YDEGEE. V was shortened by 3 bases and J by 4 bases, with 13 bases between the two germline ends. The CDR3: CASSSLTGFYGYTF. The CDR3 DNA sequence: TGTGCCAGCAGCTCCCTAACAGGGTTCTATGGCTACACCTTC.

The chain is built from TRBV6-5 and TRBJ2-1, with unresolved D. V was trimmed by 1 base and J by 5 bases, leaving 6 bases between them. The CDR3 covers 13 residues. Germline V gene data show CDR1 as MNHEY and CDR2 as SVGAGI. The CDR3 sequence: CASSYYQDNEQFF. CDR3 sequence (DNA): TGTGCCAGCAGTTACTATCAGGACAATGAGCAGTTCTTC.

The chain has TRBV3-1 (or the pseudogene TRBV3-2) and TRBJ2-7, with 7 bases aligning to TRBD2. The CDR3 is 14 residues long. Germline trimming cut 3 bases from V and 4 bases from J; bases unmatched to any gene: 6. Germline V gene sequence: CDR1 LGHDT, CDR2 YNNKEL (reference sequence). The DNA for the CDR3 is TGTGCCAGCAGCCATCGAGGGCGGGAGTACGAGCAGTACTTC. It translates to CASSHRGREYEQYF.

The chain couples TRBV30 to TRBJ2-5; TRBD2 matches at 8 bases. Germline V gives CDR1 GTSNPN, CDR2 SVGIG (reference sequence). The CDR3 covers 16 residues. V shed 0 bases and J 7 bases; nucleotides not matched to a gene: 13. The CDR3 reads CAWSVAGTRSSATQYF. CDR3 in DNA: TGTGCCTGGAGTGTCGCCGGGACTAGGTCGTCTGCGACCCAGTACTTC.

The gene calls are TRBV6-1 and TRBJ2-1; TRBD1 matches 10 bases. V trimming: 0 bases; J trimming: 3 bases; junction bases outside the gene matches: 2. Germline-derived CDR1 and CDR2 are MNHNS and SASEGT. There are 16 residues in the CDR3. The CDR3 DNA sequence: TGTGCCAGCAGTGAAGCGGACAGGGGGTTCTACAATGAGCAGTTCTTC. It specifies CASSEADRGFYNEQFF.